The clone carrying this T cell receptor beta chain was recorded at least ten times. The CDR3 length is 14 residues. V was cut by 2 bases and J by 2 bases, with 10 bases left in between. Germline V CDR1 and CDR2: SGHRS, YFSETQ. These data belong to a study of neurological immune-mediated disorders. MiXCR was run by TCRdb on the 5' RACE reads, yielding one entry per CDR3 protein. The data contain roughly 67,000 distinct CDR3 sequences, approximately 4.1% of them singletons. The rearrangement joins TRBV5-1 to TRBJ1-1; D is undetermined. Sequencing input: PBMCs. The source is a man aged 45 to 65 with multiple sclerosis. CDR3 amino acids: CASSFPEANTEAFF. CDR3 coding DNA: TGCGCCAGCAGCTTTCCGGAGGCTAACACTGAAGCTTTCTTT.